Listed below are T cell receptor beta chains from one sample, sequenced in a study of cytomegalovirus exposure and HLA in healthy donors. Assay used: immunoSEQ multiplex PCR; TCRdb lists only in-frame clones, some missing. The sample consists of about 130,000 clones, 74% of them appearing once. The sample comprised PBMCs. The receptors stem from a woman between 50 and 59 years old in good health and CMV-seropositive. Each CDR3 is given with its conserved first and last residue. The order of the fields is D gene, clone size, CDR3 length, J gene, V gene, CDR3 protein, CDR3 DNA. A D gene is named only where the DNA matches it firmly. Rows may omit the clone size; those that give it use once, few, many or a size class.

- - 13 TRBJ1-1 TRBV5-1 CASRLDRNTEAFF TGCGCCAGCAGATTAGACAGGAACACTGAAGCTTTCTTT
TRBD1 few 18 TRBJ2-5 TRBV18 CASSPASGQGVGMETQYF TGTGCCAGCTCACCAGCGTCGGGACAGGGGGTCGGAATGGAGACCCAGTACTTC
TRBD2 - 17 TRBJ2-1 TRBV9 CASSVAPIAGGNNEQFF TGTGCCAGCAGCGTAGCTCCTATAGCGGGGGGGAACAATGAGCAGTTCTTC
- - 13 TRBJ1-5 TRBV27 CASSLQGNQPQHF TGTGCCAGCAGTCTCCAGGGAAATCAGCCCCAGCATTTT
- - 15 TRBJ2-2 TRBV11-3 CASSLDRGEAGELFF TGTGCCAGCAGCTTAGATCGGGGTGAAGCCGGGGAGCTGTTTTTT
- - 13 TRBJ1-2 TRBV6-4 CASSDSSLIGYTF TGTGCCAGCAGTGACTCGAGTTTAATTGGCTACACCTTC
TRBD1 - 15 TRBJ1-4 TRBV7-2 CASSPRTGGHEKLFF TGTGCCAGCAGCCCAAGGACAGGTGGACATGAAAAACTGTTTTTT
- - 11 TRBJ2-7 TRBV20-1 CSAAFTVEQYF TGCAGTGCTGCCTTTACAGTTGAGCAGTACTTC
TRBD1 - 14 TRBJ1-1 TRBV5-1 CASSWGQGWTEAFF TGCGCCAGCAGCTGGGGACAGGGGTGGACTGAAGCTTTCTTT
- - 15 TRBJ1-2 TRBV19 CASSQYRVLDYGYTF TGTGCCAGTAGTCAGTACAGGGTTTTGGACTATGGCTACACCTTC
- - 15 TRBJ2-5 TRBV6-5 CASRRGPAHKAWQYF TGTGCCAGCAGACGAGGGCCGGCACATAAGGCGTGGCAGTACTTC
TRBD1 - 14 TRBJ1-2 TRBV19 CASIGTGGLYGYTF TGTGCCAGTATAGGGACAGGAGGACTCTATGGCTACACCTTC
TRBD2 - 15 TRBJ2-3 TRBV10-3 CAISQAGTRTDTQYF TGTGCCATCAGCCAAGCGGGGACGAGGACAGATACGCAGTATTTT
- - 11 TRBJ1-6 TRBV30 CAWSNFRPLHF TGTGCCTGGAGTAACTTCCGACCCCTCCACTTT
- once 15 TRBJ1-1 TRBV19 CASSILNRVGTEAFF TGTGCCAGTAGTATACTTAACAGGGTAGGAACTGAAGCTTTCTTT
TRBD1 few 15 TRBJ1-1 TRBV10-1 CASRSGTGPGPEAFF TGCGCCAGCAGATCTGGGACAGGGCCCGGCCCTGAAGCTTTCTTT
- - 14 TRBJ2-2 TRBV5-1 CASSREGGTGELFF TGCGCCAGCAGCCGCGAAGGGGGAACCGGGGAGCTGTTTTTT
TRBD1 - 13 TRBJ2-7 TRBV2 CASAGQGVGEQYF TGTGCCAGCGCCGGCCAGGGGGTCGGCGAGCAGTACTTC
- - 14 TRBJ1-5 TRBV2 CASMGGADGEPQHF TGTGCCAGCATGGGTGGGGCAGATGGGGAGCCCCAGCATTTT
TRBD1 - 15 TRBJ2-1 TRBV6-1 CASSEPGQGYNEQFF TGTGCCAGCAGTGAGCCGGGACAGGGCTACAATGAGCAGTTCTTC
TRBD2 few 15 TRBJ2-1 TRBV6-6 CASSFAGGPVDEQFF TGTGCCAGCAGTTTTGCGGGGGGCCCCGTCGATGAGCAGTTCTTC
TRBD2 - 17 TRBJ2-1 TRBV14 CASSQDMGLAGGNEQFF TGTGCCAGCAGCCAAGATATGGGGCTAGCGGGGGGTAATGAGCAGTTCTTC
TRBD2 - 15 TRBJ2-1 TRBV28 CASSLGGGSYNEQFF TGTGCCAGCAGTCTCGGGGGGGGCTCCTACAATGAGCAGTTCTTC
TRBD2 - 15 TRBJ2-5 TRBV10-3 CAIRPGLAGEETQYF TGTGCCATCAGACCGGGACTAGCGGGGGAAGAGACCCAGTACTTC
TRBD1 - 10 TRBJ2-7 TRBV30 CAWGDSEQYF TGTGCCTGGGGGGACAGCGAGCAGTACTTC
- few 13 TRBJ1-1 TRBV29-1 CSVAGRRDTEAFF TGCAGCGTTGCAGGGAGGAGAGACACTGAAGCTTTCTTT
- - 16 TRBJ1-1 TRBV5-1 CASSSGVDLQGTEAFF TGCGCCAGCAGCTCAGGGGTAGACCTACAGGGCACTGAAGCTTTCTTT
- - 14 TRBJ2-2 TRBV6-5 CASRSRTNTGELFF TGTGCCAGCAGGAGCCGAACGAACACCGGGGAGCTGTTTTTT
TRBD2 - 14 TRBJ2-3 TRBV5-4 CASSAGTSPDTQYF TGTGCCAGCAGTGCCGGGACTAGCCCAGATACGCAGTATTTT
- - 11 TRBJ1-5 TRBV6-1 CASRREQPQHF TGTGCCAGCCGTCGGGAACAGCCCCAGCATTTT
TRBD2 - 14 TRBJ2-5 TRBV29-1 CSGQRGVNQETQYF TGCAGCGGCCAGCGGGGGGTGAACCAAGAGACCCAGTACTTC
- few 14 TRBJ1-1 TRBV19 CASNYGGPNTEAFF TGTGCCAGTAATTACGGCGGGCCAAACACTGAAGCTTTCTTT
TRBD1 - 15 TRBJ2-7 TRBV19 CASSIGAGGRYEQYF TGTGCCAGTAGTATCGGTGCAGGGGGACGATACGAGCAGTACTTC
- - 15 TRBJ2-5 TRBV5-1 CASSLTGRVEETQYF TGCGCCAGCAGCCTAACTGGCAGGGTTGAAGAGACCCAGTACTTC
- - 12 TRBJ2-7 TRBV7-2 CASSLTDYEQYF TGTGCCAGCAGCTTGACAGACTACGAGCAGTACTTC
TRBD1 - 16 TRBJ2-1 TRBV5-4 CASSLNPQGAKSEQFF TGTGCCAGCAGCTTGAACCCACAGGGGGCGAAGAGTGAGCAGTTCTTC
- - 13 TRBJ1-2 TRBV6-5 CASSYMGSSGYTF TGTGCCAGCAGTTACATGGGTTCTAGTGGCTACACCTTC
- - 15 TRBJ1-1 TRBV5-1 CASSPEEAMNTEAFF TGCGCCAGCAGCCCTGAAGAGGCGATGAACACTGAAGCTTTCTTT
- - 14 TRBJ2-7 TRBV5-1 CASSFSRGIYEQYF TGCGCCAGCAGTTTCAGCCGGGGTATCTACGAGCAGTACTTC
- - 13 TRBJ2-5 TRBV7-2 CASSLRLQETQYF TGTGCCAGCAGCTTACGACTTCAAGAGACCCAGTACTTC
- - 14 TRBJ1-4 TRBV19 CASSIVPGDEKLFF TGTGCCAGTAGTATAGTACCAGGGGACGAAAAACTGTTTTTT
TRBD2 few 16 TRBJ2-7 TRBV10-1 CASWGGPTSLSYEQYF TGCGCCAGCTGGGGAGGGCCAACCTCTCTCTCCTACGAGCAGTACTTC
- - 15 TRBJ1-5 TRBV7-2 CASSLKGGGEQPQHF TGTGCCAGCAGCTTAAAAGGGGGTGGGGAACAGCCCCAGCATTTT
- - 13 TRBJ1-2 TRBV4-1 CASSQAYGSGYTF TGCGCCAGCAGCCAAGCCTACGGTTCTGGCTACACCTTC
- - 12 TRBJ2-1 TRBV11-2 CASWPGYNEQFF TGTGCCAGCTGGCCGGGATACAATGAGCAGTTCTTC
- many 12 TRBJ2-1 TRBV23-1 CADRQAYNEQFF TGCGCAGACAGACAGGCTTACAATGAGCAGTTCTTC